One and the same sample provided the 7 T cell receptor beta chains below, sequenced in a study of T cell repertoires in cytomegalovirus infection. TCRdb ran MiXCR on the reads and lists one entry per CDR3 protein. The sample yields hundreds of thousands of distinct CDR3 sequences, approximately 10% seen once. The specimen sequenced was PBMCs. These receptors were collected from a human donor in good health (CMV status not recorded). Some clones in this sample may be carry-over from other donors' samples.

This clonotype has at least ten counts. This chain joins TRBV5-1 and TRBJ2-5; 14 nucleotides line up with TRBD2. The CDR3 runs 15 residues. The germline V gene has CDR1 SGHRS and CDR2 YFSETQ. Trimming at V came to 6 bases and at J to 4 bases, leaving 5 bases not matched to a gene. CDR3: CASTTSGGAGETQYF. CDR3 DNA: TGCGCCAGCACGACTAGCGGGGGGGCCGGAGAGACCCAGTACTTC.

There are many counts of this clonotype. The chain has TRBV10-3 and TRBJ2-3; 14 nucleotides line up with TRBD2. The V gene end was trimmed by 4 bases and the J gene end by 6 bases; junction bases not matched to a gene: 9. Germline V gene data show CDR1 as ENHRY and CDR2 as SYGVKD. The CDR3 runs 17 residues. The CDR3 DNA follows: TGTGCCATCAGTGGCCGACTAGCGGGAGGGCCGGTTGATACGCAGTATTTT. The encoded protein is CAISGRLAGGPVDTQYF.

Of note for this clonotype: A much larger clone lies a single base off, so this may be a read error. The CDR3 region is CASSYHSSGNTIYF. CDR3 bases: TGTGCCAGCAGCTATCATAGCTCTGGAAACACCATATATTTT. The chain combines TRBV7-3 with TRBJ1-3; no definite D call. CDR1 and CDR2 (germline): SGHTA, FQGTGA. This CDR3 is built from 14 residues. The V end lost 4 bases, the J end lost 0 bases, and 7 bases lay between the germline ends.

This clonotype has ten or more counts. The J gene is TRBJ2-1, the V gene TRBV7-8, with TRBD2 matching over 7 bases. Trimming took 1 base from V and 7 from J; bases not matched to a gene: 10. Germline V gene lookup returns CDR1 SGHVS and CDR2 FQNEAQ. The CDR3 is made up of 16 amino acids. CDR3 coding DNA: TGTGCCAGCAGCTTAGGTGGACTAGGTCGTTCTAATGAGCAGTTCTTC. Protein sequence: CASSLGGLGRSNEQFF.

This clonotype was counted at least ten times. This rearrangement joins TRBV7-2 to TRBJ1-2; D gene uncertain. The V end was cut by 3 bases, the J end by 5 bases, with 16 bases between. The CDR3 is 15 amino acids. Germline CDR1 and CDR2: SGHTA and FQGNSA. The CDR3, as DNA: TGTGCCAGCAGCTTTTATTCGACGGACCTGTATGGCTACACCTTC. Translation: CASSFYSTDLYGYTF.

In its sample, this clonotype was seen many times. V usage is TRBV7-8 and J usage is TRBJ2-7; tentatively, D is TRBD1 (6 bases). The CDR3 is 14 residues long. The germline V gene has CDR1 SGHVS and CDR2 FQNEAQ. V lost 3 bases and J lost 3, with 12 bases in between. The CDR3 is CASSFRRDNYEQYF. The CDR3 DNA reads TGTGCCAGCAGCTTCCGCCGGGACAACTACGAGCAGTACTTC.

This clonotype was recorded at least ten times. In DNA form, the CDR3 reads TGTGCCATCAGTGAGTCGACAGGGGGAGAGACCCAGTACTTC. It encodes CAISESTGGETQYF. The V gene is TRBV10-3, the J gene TRBJ2-5; 9 bases are a match to TRBD1. This CDR3 is built from 14 residues. J lost 4 bases, V lost 0 bases, and 0 bases had no gene match. CDR1 ENHRY and CDR2 SYGVKD come from the germline V gene.